This T cell receptor (beta chain) was sequenced during a study of naive and memory T cell subsets. Two oligonucleotides, mixed equimolar, formed the beta constant-region primer covering TRBC1 and TRBC2. Via MiXCR, TCRdb re-called the UMI-ligation and nested PCR reads, giving one row per CDR3 protein. There are roughly 91,000 distinct CDR3 sequences in the sample; over 10% occur only once, and 0.75% to 1% lies in the top ten. The study, taken as a whole, reports: In naive cells, over 95% of TCR sequences were seen only once.

Remarks on this clonotype: Its antigen is not known.

Germline trimming cut 8 bases from V and 2 bases from J; bases unmatched to any gene: 3. The germline CDR1 and CDR2 sequences are DFQATT and SNEGSKA (reference sequence). The CDR3 consists of 12 residues. The TCR sequence derives from a human donor in good health. The chain links TRBV20-1 to TRBJ1-5, with 7 bases fitting TRBD1. The sequencing sample was made of central memory CD4+ T cells from blood. CDR3 sequence: CSPGTGNQPQHF. CDR3 bases: TGCAGTCCAGGGACAGGCAATCAGCCCCAGCATTTT.